This TCR beta chain was observed in a study of Graves' ophthalmopathy and Graves' hyperthyroidism. Germline V lookup: CDR1 MNHNS, CDR2 SASEGT. Trimming cost V 2 bases and J 1 base, with 18 bases left between them. CDR3 size: 18 residues. RNA transcripts yielded amplified TCR beta CDR3 regions. HTBI primers were employed in first-round RT-PCR, then a second-round multiplex PCR followed. TCRdb passed the multiplex PCR reads through MiXCR, listing each CDR3 protein once. The table has around 170,000 distinct CDR3 sequences, 30% to 45% seen once. This TCR came from a woman aged 40 to 50 with Graves' ophthalmopathy. The rearrangement links TRBV6-1 to TRBJ1-5; no definite D call. Sequencing was carried out using peripheral blood. This CDR3 is CASSEHIFLGRSNQPQHF. CDR3 bases: TGTGCCAGCAGTGAACATATCTTTCTCGGCAGGAGCAATCAGCCCCAGCATTTT.